The 26 T cell receptor beta chains below come from one sample, sequenced in a study of Ad26.COV2.S vaccination and SARS-CoV-2 variants. The sample's treatment: roughly 18 received Ad26.COV2.S at low or high dose, single or two shots; about 5 received placebo; per-sample allocation not given. Day 63 after the first vaccine or placebo injection was the time point for sampling. The method was immunoSEQ multiplex PCR; TCRdb's version includes in-frame clones alone and lacks a portion of them. This table holds roughly 350,000 clones, roughly 84% found once. The sample here was peripheral blood, taken in a trial of Ad26.COV2.S vaccine versus placebo. Every receptor here comes from a person between 18 and 65 years old who received the Ad26.COV2.S COVID-19 vaccine or a placebo.

The CDR3, as DNA: TGTGCCTGGGGTGGACAGGGGTGGGAAGCTTTCTTT. The encoded protein is CAWGGQGWEAFF. The chain combines TRBV30 with TRBJ1-1, with 9 positions matching TRBD1. The germline V gene has CDR1 GTSNPN and CDR2 SVGIG (reference sequence). CDR3 size: 12 residues. After removal of 5 bases from V and 8 bases from J, the junction contained 6 bases not matched to a gene.

The chain is built from TRBV30 and TRBJ2-7; D might be TRBD1 or TRBD2, each matching 5 bases. V lost 0 bases and J lost 3, with 9 bases in between. The germline V gene encodes CDR1 GTSNPN and CDR2 SVGIG (reference sequence). This CDR3 is 13 amino acids long. The CDR3 coding sequence is TGTGCCTGGAGTGTCCGGGACCACTACGAGCAGTACTTC. Protein product: CAWSVRDHYEQYF.

The V gene is TRBV10-3, the J gene TRBJ2-3; D gene ambiguous. Germline V lookup: CDR1 ENHRY, CDR2 SYGVKD. The V end was cut by 0 bases, the J end by 0 bases, with 7 bases between. This CDR3 region has 15 residues. CDR3 DNA sequence: TGTGCCATCAGTGAGTCGAATCCTAGCACAGATACGCAGTATTTT. Translation: CAISESNPSTDTQYF.

The chain combines TRBV30 with TRBJ2-3; 11 bases fit TRBD2. Germline CDR1 GTSNPN, CDR2 SVGIG (reference sequence). After removal of 3 bases from V and 4 bases from J, the junction contained 3 bases not matched to a gene. The CDR3 sequence is 14 residues long. The CDR3 DNA reads as TGTGCCTGGAGGGTAGCGGGAGGGTCAGATACGCAGTATTTT. Residues: CAWRVAGGSDTQYF.

The chain combines TRBV4-3 with TRBJ1-4; 11 bases line up with TRBD1. This CDR3 is 18 amino acids long. CDR1 and CDR2 (germline): LGHNA, YSLEER. The V and J ends lost 0 bases and 4 bases, in that order; junction bases with no gene match: 7. DNA for the CDR3: TGCGCCAGCAGCCAAGATGTGGGACAGGGGGGCCTTAATGAAAAACTGTTTTTT. Protein product: CASSQDVGQGGLNEKLFF.

The genes are TRBV5-1 and TRBJ2-5; D is unclear. Germline values: CDR1 SGHRS, CDR2 YFSETQ. V was trimmed by 7 bases and J by 10 bases, leaving 17 bases between them. This CDR3 region has 12 residues. The CDR3 sequence: CASRAEVSDQYF. CDR3 nucleotides: TGCGCCAGCCGTGCTGAAGTGAGCGACCAGTACTTC.

V gene TRBV5-6 combines with J gene TRBJ1-3, with 8 bases aligning to TRBD1. The germline CDR1 and CDR2 sequences are SGHDT and YYEEEE. V gave up 0 bases and J gave up 7 bases; unmatched junction bases: 18. The CDR3 is 19 amino acids. CDR3 nucleotide sequence: TGTGCCAGCAGCTTGGGAGTGGACAGGGACCCCTGTGTATTGAACACCATATATTTT. Its translation is CASSLGVDRDPCVLNTIYF.

The chain joins TRBV30 to TRBJ2-7, with D unclear. This CDR3 has 13 amino acids. The germline V and J ends were trimmed by 3 bases and 1 base, with 10 bases remaining between them. In germline, CDR1 is GTSNPN, CDR2 SVGIG (reference sequence). CDR3 DNA sequence: TGTGCCTGGAGGCCGGCGGCTTCCTACGAGCAGTACTTC. Its protein product is CAWRPAASYEQYF.

This clone occurred a few times. The chain has TRBV28 and TRBJ1-5; D is ambiguous. CDR3 length equals 13 residues. Looked up from germline, CDR1 is MDHEN and CDR2 is SYDVKM. V was shortened by 5 bases and J by 7 bases, with 12 bases between the two germline ends. CDR3 protein: CASSPAIVQPQHF. The CDR3 DNA is TGTGCCAGCAGTCCCGCGATAGTCCAGCCCCAGCATTTT.

This clone was seen only once. The chain combines TRBV4-1 with TRBJ1-1, with D uncertain. The germline V and J ends were trimmed by 4 bases and 2 bases, with 8 bases remaining between them. The CDR3 length is 13 residues. Germline assignment: CDR1 MGHRA and CDR2 YSYEKL. The CDR3 reads CASSLNSNTEAFF. The CDR3 nucleotides read TGCGCCAGCAGCCTAAATAGTAACACTGAAGCTTTCTTT.

V gene TRBV19 combines with J gene TRBJ2-7; D may match TRBD1 or TRBD2 (5 bases each). Trimming removed 10 bases from V and 2 bases from J, with 18 bases in between. The CDR3 is made up of 14 amino acids. Germline V gene data show CDR1 as LNHDA and CDR2 as SQIVND (reference sequence). The DNA of the CDR3 is TGTGCCACCTGCCCCCGGGACGGAGCCTACGAGCAGTACTTC. It translates to CATCPRDGAYEQYF.

The chain recombines TRBV25-1 with TRBJ1-6; 7 nucleotides agree with TRBD1. This CDR3 has 17 residues. After removal of 1 base from V and 7 bases from J, the junction contained 10 bases not matched to a gene. Germline CDR1 MGHDK, CDR2 SYGVNS. CDR3 in amino acids: CASSESSWTGGNSPLHF. The CDR3 bases are TGTGCCAGCAGTGAATCGTCTTGGACAGGTGGAAATTCACCCCTCCACTTT.

This clone was detected once. The chain is built from TRBV2 and TRBJ2-5, with TRBD2 identical over 7 bases. V shed 4 bases, J shed 4 bases, and the junction held 6 bases outside the gene matches. CDR3 length: 14 residues. The germline CDR1 and CDR2 sequences are SNHLY and FYNNEI. CDR3 region: CASSVQLALETQYF. The CDR3 bases are TGTGCCAGCAGTGTACAACTAGCGTTAGAGACCCAGTACTTC.

The rearrangement joins TRBV11-2 to TRBJ2-1, with D possibly being TRBD2 (5 bases). CDR1 and CDR2 from the germline V gene are SGHAT and FQNNGV. The CDR3 covers 15 residues. Trimming removed 3 bases at V and 3 bases at J, with 12 bases between. CDR3: CASSFGLDDYNEQFF. The CDR3 nucleotides are TGTGCCAGCAGCTTCGGACTGGATGACTACAATGAGCAGTTCTTC.

The rearrangement links TRBV5-1 to TRBJ2-3; D tentatively reads TRBD1 or TRBD2 (5 bases each). The CDR3 covers 15 residues. V gave up 4 bases and J gave up 0 bases, with 12 bases separating them. Germline V gene data show CDR1 as SGHRS and CDR2 as YFSETQ. The CDR3 sequence is CASSRDGASTDTQYF. DNA for the CDR3: TGCGCCAGCAGCCGGGACGGAGCTAGCACAGATACGCAGTATTTT.

For the CDR3, the DNA is TGTGCCAGCAGCGAGAATTTGGACTACGAGCAGTACTTC. Amino acid sequence: CASSENLDYEQYF. The V gene is TRBV7-9, the J gene TRBJ2-7; D is unclear. V was cut by 5 bases and J by 3 bases, with 11 bases left in between. The germline gives CDR1 SEHNR, CDR2 FQNEAQ (reference sequence). The CDR3 has 13 residues.

V is TRBV9 and J is TRBJ1-5; the match to TRBD1 covers 10 bases. CDR3 size: 15 residues. V was pared by 3 bases and J by 2 bases, with 2 bases of the junction left unmatched. CDR1 is SGDLS, CDR2 YYNGEE, per germline. CDR3 sequence (DNA): TGTGCCAGCAGCGGCGGGACAGGGGGCAATCAGCCCCAGCATTTT. Translated, it gives CASSGGTGGNQPQHF. The entire variable domain, with the rest obtained from reference TRBV9 and TRBJ1-5, is as follows: DSGVTQTPKHLITATGQRVTLRCSPRSGDLSVYWYQQSLDQGLQFLIQYYNGEERAKGNILERFSAQQFPDLHSELNLSSLELGDSALYFCASSGGTGGNQPQHFGDGTRLSIL.

The chain is built from TRBV4-2 and TRBJ2-2; possible D gene TRBD2, 7 bases. CDR1 and CDR2 from the germline V gene are LGHNA and YNFKEQ. The length of the CDR3 is 17 residues. The V end lost 0 bases, the J end lost 2 bases, and 13 bases lay between the germline ends. CDR3 sequence: CASSQDRGGANTGELFF. The CDR3 nucleotides read TGTGCCAGCAGCCAAGATCGAGGGGGGGCAAACACCGGGGAGCTGTTTTTT.

The V gene is TRBV30, the J gene TRBJ2-7; D might be TRBD2 (5 bases). Germline assignment: CDR1 GTSNPN and CDR2 SVGIG (reference sequence). Trimming cost V 1 base and J 2 bases, with 15 bases left between them. This CDR3 region has 15 residues. The CDR3 sequence: CAWSGTGVRPYEQYF. Written as DNA, the CDR3 is TGTGCCTGGAGTGGAACCGGGGTACGACCCTACGAGCAGTACTTC.

V and J are TRBV5-1 and TRBJ2-7; D is uncertain. The CDR3 runs 14 residues. Germline-derived CDR1 and CDR2 are SGHRS and YFSETQ. V was trimmed by 0 bases and J by 0 bases, leaving 7 bases between them. The CDR3 nucleotides are TGCGCCAGCAGCTTGGACGTGGGCTCCTACGAGCAGTACTTC. It translates to CASSLDVGSYEQYF. Full variable domain (remainder filled in from reference TRBV5-1 and TRBJ2-7): KAGVTQTPRYLIKTRGQQVTLSCSPISGHRSVSWYQQTPGQGLQFLFEYFSETQRNKGNFPGRFSGRQFSNSRSEMNVSTLELGDSALYLCASSLDVGSYEQYFGPGTRLTVT.

This clone was seen more than once but under ten times. This rearrangement joins TRBV19 to TRBJ1-1; possible D gene TRBD1, 5 bases. The V end was cut by 5 bases, the J end by 0 bases, with 10 bases between. Germline CDR1 LNHDA, CDR2 SQIVND (reference sequence). The CDR3 length is 14 residues. The CDR3 bases are TGTGCCAGTAGTCCCAGGGTCATGAACACTGAAGCTTTCTTT. It translates to CASSPRVMNTEAFF.

The chain carries TRBV5-1 and TRBJ1-6; 8 bases line up with TRBD1. The CDR3 has 18 residues. J gave up 5 bases and V 0 bases, and 10 bases lay outside the gene matches. Germline loops: CDR1 SGHRS, CDR2 YFSETQ. CDR3 loop: CASSLVIGQGYHNSPLHF. The DNA for the CDR3 is TGCGCCAGCAGCTTGGTAATTGGACAGGGTTATCATAATTCACCCCTCCACTTT.

The chain carries TRBV3-1 (or the pseudogene TRBV3-2) and TRBJ1-2; D perhaps matches TRBD1 (5 bases). This CDR3 spans 14 amino acids. V gave up 0 bases and J gave up 4 bases, with 9 bases separating them. Germline-derived CDR1 and CDR2 are LGHDT and YNNKEL (reference sequence). The CDR3 DNA sequence: TGTGCCAGCAGCCAAGATCAGGGCTTCTATGGCTACACCTTC. Amino acid sequence: CASSQDQGFYGYTF.

The rearrangement joins TRBV30 to TRBJ2-3; TRBD2 matches at 12 bases. CDR3 size: 17 residues. Germline V gene lookup returns CDR1 GTSNPN and CDR2 SVGIG (reference sequence). Losses at the gene ends were 8 bases for V and 1 base for J; bases not matched to a gene: 13. The CDR3 loop is CAGGGGLAGKGTDTQYF. CDR3 nucleotide sequence: TGTGCCGGAGGGGGAGGACTAGCGGGGAAGGGCACAGATACGCAGTATTTT.

On this clone itself: Other DNA sequences in the same sample also yield this CDR3. V gene TRBV3-1 (or the pseudogene TRBV3-2) combines with J gene TRBJ1-2; D remains unclear. Germline-derived CDR1 and CDR2 are LGHDT and YNNKEL (reference sequence). The CDR3 has 12 residues. With 0 bases removed from V and 3 bases from J, the gap between germline ends came to 2 bases. CDR3 amino acids: CASSQEDYGYTF. Here the CDR3 DNA reads TGTGCCAGCAGCCAAGAGGACTATGGCTACACCTTC.

The V and J genes are TRBV29-1 and TRBJ2-3, with D unresolved. V lost 7 bases, J lost 6 bases, and 14 bases lay in between. The CDR3 loop spans 12 amino acids. The V gene's germline CDR1 is SQVTM and CDR2 ANQGSEA. The CDR3 sequence: CSAPVGGDTQYF. The CDR3 DNA is TGCAGCGCCCCCGTTGGTGGGGATACGCAGTATTTT.